This T cell receptor (beta chain) stems from a study of T cell responses to AZD1222 COVID-19 vaccine. Some second doses came at about 4 weeks and others at about 12 weeks; these were pooled. Sequencing used immunoSEQ multiplex PCR; TCRdb keeps in-frame clones, though not all of them. The sample contains some 150,000 clones, about 93% of which appear only once. This CDR3 contains 14 residues. Trimming pared 11 bases from V and 7 bases from J, leaving 20 bases between. Germline values: CDR1 MNHEY, CDR2 SMNVEV (reference sequence). Sequencing was performed on peripheral blood, taken 28 days after the second AZD1222 dose. J is TRBJ1-4 and V is TRBV27; D remains ambiguous. The origin of this receptor is an adult who received the AZD1222 COVID-19 vaccine. The CDR3 DNA reads as TGTGCCCCCTACCTACAGCGGGAGGGTGAAAAACTGTTTTTT. Its protein product is CAPYLQREGEKLFF.